This T cell receptor beta chain came from a study of T-cell reconstitution after alpha-beta-depleted transplantation in children. Study-level results: Alpha-beta T cells about two months after transplant reportedly derived from several hundred expanded graft clones. T-cell numbers and diversity, one year after transplant, stemmed largely from T cells that were newly produced.

The length of the CDR3 is 15 residues. Trimming cost V 1 base and J 8 bases; bases outside gene matches: 2. CDR1 and CDR2 (germline): SEHNR, FQNEAQ (reference sequence). The TCRbeta library incorporated unique molecular identifiers. TCRdb reanalysed the PCR reads using MiXCR and keeps one entry per CDR3 protein. The sample lists just under 250,000 distinct CDR3 sequences, roughly 25% occurring once. Remarks on this clonotype: Its antigen is not known.

The receptor comes from a girl aged 2 to 10 with Fanconi anemia, due to receive a stem cell transplant. This sequence joins TRBV7-9 and TRBJ2-1, with 13 bases fitting TRBD2. The sample in question was PBMCs, obtained before TCRalphabeta/CD19-depleted stem cell transplant. This chain's CDR3 is CASSLGLAGGHEQFF. In DNA, the CDR3 is TGTGCCAGCAGCTTAGGACTAGCGGGAGGACATGAGCAGTTCTTC.